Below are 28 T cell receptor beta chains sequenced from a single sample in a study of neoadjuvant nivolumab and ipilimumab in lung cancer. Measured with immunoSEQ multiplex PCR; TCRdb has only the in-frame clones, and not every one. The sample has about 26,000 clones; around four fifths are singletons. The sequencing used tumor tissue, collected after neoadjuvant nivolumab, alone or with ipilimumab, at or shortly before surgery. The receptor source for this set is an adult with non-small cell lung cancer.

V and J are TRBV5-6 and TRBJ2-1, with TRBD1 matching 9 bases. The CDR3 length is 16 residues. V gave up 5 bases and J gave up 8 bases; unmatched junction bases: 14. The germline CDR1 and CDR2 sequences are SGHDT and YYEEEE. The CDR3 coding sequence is TGTGCCAGCAGTCAAAAACCCGGGACAGGGAGCGATGAGCAGTTCTTC. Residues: CASSQKPGTGSDEQFF.

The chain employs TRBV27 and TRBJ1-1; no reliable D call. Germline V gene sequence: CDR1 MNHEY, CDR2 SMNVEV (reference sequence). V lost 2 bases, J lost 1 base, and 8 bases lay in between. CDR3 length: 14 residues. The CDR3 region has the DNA TGTGCCAGCAGTTTAAGAGTTTCGAACACTGAAGCTTTCTTT. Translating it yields CASSLRVSNTEAFF.

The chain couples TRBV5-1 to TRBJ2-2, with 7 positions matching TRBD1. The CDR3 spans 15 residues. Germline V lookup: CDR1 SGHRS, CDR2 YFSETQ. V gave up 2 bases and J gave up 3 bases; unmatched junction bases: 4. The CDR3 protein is CASSFGDRYTGELFF. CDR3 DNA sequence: TGCGCCAGCAGCTTCGGGGACAGATACACCGGGGAGCTGTTTTTT.

CDR3: CASSDGTGVQPQHF. CDR3 sequence (DNA): TGTGCCAGCAGTGACGGGACAGGGGTGCAGCCCCAGCATTTT. The V and J genes are TRBV6-4 and TRBJ1-5; 10 nucleotides agree with TRBD1. Germline values: CDR1 MRHNA, CDR2 SNTAGT. The CDR3 contains 14 residues. V was pared by 2 bases and J by 7 bases, with 2 bases of the junction left unmatched.

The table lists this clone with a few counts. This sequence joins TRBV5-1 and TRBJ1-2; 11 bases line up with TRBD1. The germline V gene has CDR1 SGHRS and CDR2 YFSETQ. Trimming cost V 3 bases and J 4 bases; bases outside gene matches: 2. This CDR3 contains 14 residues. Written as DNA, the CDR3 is TGCGCCAGCAGCTGGGGGACAGGGGGCTATGGCTACACCTTC. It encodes CASSWGTGGYGYTF.

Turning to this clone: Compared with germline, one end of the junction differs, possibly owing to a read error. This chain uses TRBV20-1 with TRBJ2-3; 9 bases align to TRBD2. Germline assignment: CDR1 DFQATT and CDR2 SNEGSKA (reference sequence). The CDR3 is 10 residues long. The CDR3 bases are TGCAGTGCTACAGGGACTAGCCATATCTTC. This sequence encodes CSATGTSHIF.

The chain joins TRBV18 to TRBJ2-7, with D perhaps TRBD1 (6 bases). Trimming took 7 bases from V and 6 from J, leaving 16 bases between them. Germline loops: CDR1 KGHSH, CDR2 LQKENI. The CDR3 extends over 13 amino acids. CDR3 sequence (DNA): TGTGCCAGCTTAACCTTCGCAGGGGCCGAGCAGTACTTC. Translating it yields CASLTFAGAEQYF.

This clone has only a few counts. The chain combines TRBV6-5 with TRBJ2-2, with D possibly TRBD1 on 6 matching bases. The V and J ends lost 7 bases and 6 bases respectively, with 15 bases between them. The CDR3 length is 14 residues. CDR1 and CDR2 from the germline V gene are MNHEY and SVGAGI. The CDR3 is CASIARGLAGELFF. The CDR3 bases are TGTGCCAGCATCGCCAGGGGCCTGGCCGGGGAGCTGTTTTTT.

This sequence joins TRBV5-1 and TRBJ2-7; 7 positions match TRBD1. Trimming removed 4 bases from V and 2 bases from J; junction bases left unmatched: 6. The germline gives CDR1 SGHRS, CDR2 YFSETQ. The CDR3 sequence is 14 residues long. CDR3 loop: CASSLGTATYEQYF. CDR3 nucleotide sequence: TGCGCCAGCAGCCTGGGGACAGCTACCTACGAGCAGTACTTC.

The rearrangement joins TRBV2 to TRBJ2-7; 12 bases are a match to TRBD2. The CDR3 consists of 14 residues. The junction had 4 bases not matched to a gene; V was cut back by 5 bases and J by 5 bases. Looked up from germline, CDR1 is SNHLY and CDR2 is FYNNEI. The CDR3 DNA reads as TGTGCCAGCAGTCGATCTAGCGGGAGGGACGAGCAGTACTTC. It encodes CASSRSSGRDEQYF.

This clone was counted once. The CDR3 spells CASSIGIGNSEAFF. The CDR3 nucleotides read TGTGCCAGCTCCATAGGAATAGGTAACTCCGAAGCTTTCTTT. V usage is TRBV6-5 and J usage is TRBJ1-1; no definite D call. V lost 8 bases and J 8 bases, leaving 21 bases between the germline ends. The CDR3 spans 14 residues. Germline CDR1 reads MNHEY; CDR2 reads SVGAGI.

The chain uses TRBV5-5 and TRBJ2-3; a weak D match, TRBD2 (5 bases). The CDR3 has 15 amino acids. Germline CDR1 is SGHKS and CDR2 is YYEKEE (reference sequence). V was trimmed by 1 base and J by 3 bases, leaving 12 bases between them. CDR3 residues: CASSLFEGPTDTQYF. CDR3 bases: TGTGCCAGCAGCTTGTTCGAGGGTCCGACAGATACGCAGTATTTT.

This chain's CDR3 is CASSKGTSGRNGEQFF. CDR3 sequence (DNA): TGTGCCAGCAGCAAAGGCACTAGCGGGAGGAATGGTGAGCAGTTCTTC. The rearrangement links TRBV11-2 to TRBJ2-1; 12 bases line up with TRBD2. Germline CDR1 SGHAT, CDR2 FQNNGV. With V trimmed by 5 bases and J by 9 bases, 11 bases remained unmatched. The CDR3 length is 16 residues.

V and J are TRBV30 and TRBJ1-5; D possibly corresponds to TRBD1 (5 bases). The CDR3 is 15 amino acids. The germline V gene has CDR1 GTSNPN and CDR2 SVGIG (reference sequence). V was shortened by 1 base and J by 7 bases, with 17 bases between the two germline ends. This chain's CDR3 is CAWSAESTVPQPQHF. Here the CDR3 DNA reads TGTGCCTGGAGTGCAGAATCGACAGTCCCCCAGCCCCAGCATTTT.

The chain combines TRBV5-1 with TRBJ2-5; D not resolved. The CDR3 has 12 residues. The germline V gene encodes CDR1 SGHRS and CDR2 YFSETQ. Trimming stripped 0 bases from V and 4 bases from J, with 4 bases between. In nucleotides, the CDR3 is TGCGCCAGCAGCTTGGGTTTAGAGACCCAGTACTTC. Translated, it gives CASSLGLETQYF.

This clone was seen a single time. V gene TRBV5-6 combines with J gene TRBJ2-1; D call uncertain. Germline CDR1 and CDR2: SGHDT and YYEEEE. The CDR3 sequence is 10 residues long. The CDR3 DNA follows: TGTGACACGCTGGCAAATGAGCAGTTCTTC. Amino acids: CDTLANEQFF.

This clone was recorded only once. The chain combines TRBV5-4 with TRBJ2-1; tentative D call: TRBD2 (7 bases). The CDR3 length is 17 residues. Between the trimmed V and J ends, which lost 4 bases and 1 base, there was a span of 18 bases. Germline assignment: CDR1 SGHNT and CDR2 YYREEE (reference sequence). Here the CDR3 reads CASSPARGGGSYNEQFF. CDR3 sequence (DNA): TGTGCCAGCAGCCCCGCGAGGGGGGGAGGTTCCTACAATGAGCAGTTCTTC.

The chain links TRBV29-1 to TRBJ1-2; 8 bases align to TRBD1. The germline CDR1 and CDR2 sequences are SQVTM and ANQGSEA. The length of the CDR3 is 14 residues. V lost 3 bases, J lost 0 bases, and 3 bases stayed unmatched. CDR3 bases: TGCAGCGTTGACCAACAGGGGGCTAACTATGGCTACACCTTC. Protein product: CSVDQQGANYGYTF.

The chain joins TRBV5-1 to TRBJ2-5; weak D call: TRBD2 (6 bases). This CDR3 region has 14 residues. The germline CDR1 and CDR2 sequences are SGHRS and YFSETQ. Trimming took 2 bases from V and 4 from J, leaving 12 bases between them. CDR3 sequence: CASSFSGWRETQYF. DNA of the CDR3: TGCGCCAGCAGCTTTAGCGGCTGGCGAGAGACCCAGTACTTC.

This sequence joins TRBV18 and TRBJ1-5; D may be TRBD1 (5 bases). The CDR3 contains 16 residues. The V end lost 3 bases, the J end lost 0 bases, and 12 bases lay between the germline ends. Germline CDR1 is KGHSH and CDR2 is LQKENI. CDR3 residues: CASSPGSGNSNQPQHF. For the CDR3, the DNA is TGTGCCAGCTCACCCGGGTCAGGGAATAGCAATCAGCCCCAGCATTTT.

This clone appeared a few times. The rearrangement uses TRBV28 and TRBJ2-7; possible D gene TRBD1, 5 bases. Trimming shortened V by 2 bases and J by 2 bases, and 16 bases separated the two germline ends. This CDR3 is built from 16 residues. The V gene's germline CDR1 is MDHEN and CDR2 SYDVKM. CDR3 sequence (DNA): TGTGCCAGCAGTTTACGACAGTTATGGACGCCCTACGAGCAGTACTTC. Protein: CASSLRQLWTPYEQYF.

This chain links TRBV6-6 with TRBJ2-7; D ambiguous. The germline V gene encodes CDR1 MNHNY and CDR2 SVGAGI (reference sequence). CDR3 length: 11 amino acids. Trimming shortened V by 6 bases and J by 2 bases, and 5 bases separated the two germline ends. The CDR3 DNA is TGTGCCAGCAGCGGAACCTACGAGCAGTACTTC. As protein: CASSGTYEQYF.

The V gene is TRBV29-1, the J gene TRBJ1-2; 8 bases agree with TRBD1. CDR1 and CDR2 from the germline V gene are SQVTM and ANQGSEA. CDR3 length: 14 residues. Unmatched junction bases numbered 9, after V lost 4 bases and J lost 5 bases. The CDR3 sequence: CSVAPTGGSYGYTF. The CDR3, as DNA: TGCAGCGTTGCCCCAACAGGGGGGTCTTATGGCTACACCTTC.

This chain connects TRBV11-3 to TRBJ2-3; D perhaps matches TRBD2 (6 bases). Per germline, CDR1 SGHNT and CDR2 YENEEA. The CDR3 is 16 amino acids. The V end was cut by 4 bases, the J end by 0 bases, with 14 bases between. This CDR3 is CASSSQAGSSTDTQYF. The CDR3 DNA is TGTGCCAGCAGCTCTCAAGCGGGTTCTAGCACAGATACGCAGTATTTT.

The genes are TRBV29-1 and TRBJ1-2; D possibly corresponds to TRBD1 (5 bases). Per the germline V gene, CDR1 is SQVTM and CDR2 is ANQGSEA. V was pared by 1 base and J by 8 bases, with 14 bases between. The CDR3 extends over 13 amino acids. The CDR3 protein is CSVEGYRSRGYTF. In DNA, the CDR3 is TGCAGCGTTGAAGGATACAGGTCCAGGGGCTACACCTTC.

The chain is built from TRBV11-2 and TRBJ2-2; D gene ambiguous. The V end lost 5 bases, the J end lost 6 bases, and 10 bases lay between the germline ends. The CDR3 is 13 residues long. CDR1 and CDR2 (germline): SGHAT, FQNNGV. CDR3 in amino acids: CASSLVFAGELFF. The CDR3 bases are TGTGCCAGCAGCCTCGTGTTCGCCGGGGAGCTGTTTTTT.

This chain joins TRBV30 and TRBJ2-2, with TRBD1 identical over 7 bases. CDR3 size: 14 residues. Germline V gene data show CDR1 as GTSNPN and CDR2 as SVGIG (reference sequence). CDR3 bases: TGTGCGTCCACGACAGGGAGAATGCCCGGGGAGCTGTTTTTT. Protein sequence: CASTTGRMPGELFF.

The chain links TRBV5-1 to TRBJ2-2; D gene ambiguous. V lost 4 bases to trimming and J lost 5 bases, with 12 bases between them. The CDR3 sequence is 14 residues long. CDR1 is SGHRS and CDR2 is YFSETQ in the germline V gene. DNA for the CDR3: TGCGCCAGCAGCGTTATCGCTGGGACCGGGGAGCTGTTTTTT. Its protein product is CASSVIAGTGELFF. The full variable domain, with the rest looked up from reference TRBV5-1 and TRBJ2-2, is KAGVTQTPRYLIKTRGQQVTLSCSPISGHRSVSWYQQTPGQGLQFLFEYFSETQRNKGNFPGRFSGRQFSNSRSEMNVSTLELGDSALYLCASSVIAGTGELFFGEGSRLTVL.